A selection of T cell receptor beta chains follows, all from one sample in a study of cytomegalovirus exposure and HLA in healthy donors. TCRdb keeps only in-frame clones here, not all; method: immunoSEQ multiplex PCR. Here the sample spans 120,000 to 150,000 clones, roughly two thirds being singletons. Sequenced: PBMCs. These receptors were obtained from a male donor in good health and CMV-seronegative. Both conserved end residues are trimmed from each CDR3. A row's size may be missing; if present it is once, few, many or a size class.

clone_size | v_call | cdr3_aa
NA | TRBV5-4 | ASSLDRGQTEAF
NA | TRBV30 | AWSVGRGLAGYYNEQF
NA | TRBV6-5 | ASSYQTGAYNEQF
once | TRBV5-1 | ASSLAPKRGVSTDTQY
NA | TRBV4-1 | ASSPLGLYNSPLH
NA | TRBV7-3 | ASSPLGDRSTGELF
NA | TRBV5-1 | ASSWPTGAKNIQY
NA | TRBV28 | ASKGAGGPTDTQY
few | TRBV6-1 | ASSGIGQGSGNTIY
NA | TRBV7-2 | ASSLTGQSGANVLT
NA | TRBV18 | ASSSDRGAYTGELF
NA | TRBV29-1 | SVLRDRGYEQY
NA | TRBV18 | ASSPIPGGTEVQKLF
few | TRBV6-6 | ASSTGFLGQPQH
few | TRBV28 | ASRTPGGNQPQH
NA | TRBV5-6 | ASSLYGGNSYEQY
few | TRBV6-6 | ASSTLGQANHYGYT
once | TRBV19 | AAGEGNYGYT
NA | TRBV10-1 | ASSEGLTGELF
once | TRBV7-9 | ASSLGTGDYGYT
NA | TRBV5-1 | ASSLEQGAYNEQF
NA | TRBV10-2 | ASSEPGQGTYEQY